This T cell receptor beta chain came from a study of blood T cells in healthy people across ages. Study conclusions and caveats: Both higher diversity and more naive CD4+ cells marked long-lived donors when set against aged donors.

Germline CDR1 and CDR2: MNHNS and SASEGT. V was pared by 2 bases and J by 3 bases, with 8 bases of the junction left unmatched. This CDR3 contains 16 residues. Concerning this clonotype: Antigen: not known.

Primers used in a second PCR of roughly 7 to 12 cycles were a sample-barcoded 5' primer and a J-beta primer mix. TCRdb reprocessed the 5' RACE reads with MiXCR, giving one entry per CDR3 protein. The table lists fewer than 950,000 distinct CDR3 sequences, about 55% of them singletons. The genes are TRBV6-1 and TRBJ2-7; 9 bases are shared with TRBD1. Sequencing was done on a sample of blood. This TCR was recovered from an older man in good health. CDR3 region: CASSEPWTGADYEQYF. CDR3 nucleotide sequence: TGTGCCAGCAGTGAACCGTGGACAGGGGCAGACTACGAGCAGTACTTC.